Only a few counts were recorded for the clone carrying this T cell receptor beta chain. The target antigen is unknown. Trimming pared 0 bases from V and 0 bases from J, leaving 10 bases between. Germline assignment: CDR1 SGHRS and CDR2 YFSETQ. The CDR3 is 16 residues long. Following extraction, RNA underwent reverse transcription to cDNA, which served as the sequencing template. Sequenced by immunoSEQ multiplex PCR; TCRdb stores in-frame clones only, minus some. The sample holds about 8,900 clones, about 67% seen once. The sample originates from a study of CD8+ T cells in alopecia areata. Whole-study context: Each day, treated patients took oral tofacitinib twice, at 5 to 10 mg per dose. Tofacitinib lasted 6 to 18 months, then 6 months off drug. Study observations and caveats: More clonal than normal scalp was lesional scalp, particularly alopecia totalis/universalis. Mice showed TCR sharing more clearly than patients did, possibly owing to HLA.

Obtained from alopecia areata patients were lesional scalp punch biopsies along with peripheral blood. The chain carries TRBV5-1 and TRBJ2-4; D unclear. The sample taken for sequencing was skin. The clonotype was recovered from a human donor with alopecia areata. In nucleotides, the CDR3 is TGCGCCAGCAGCTTGGTCATCGCCAGAGCCAAAAACATTCAGTACTTC. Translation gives CASSLVIARAKNIQYF.